Reported below is one TCR beta chain. This entry comes from a study of T cell changes during pregnancy in multiple sclerosis. TCRdb's copy holds only in-frame clones and misses some; the assay was immunoSEQ multiplex PCR. Counted here are about 27,000 clones, about 88% occurring once; the ten biggest clones make up more than 6.5%. This CDR3 is built from 15 residues. Germline CDR1 and CDR2: PRHDT and FYEKMQ (reference sequence). V lost 5 bases and J 6 bases, leaving 20 bases between the germline ends. This specimen was CD8+ T cells from peripheral blood mononuclear cells, taken in the second trimester of pregnancy. This receptor was identified in a female donor with multiple sclerosis, enrolled in a pregnancy study. The chain is built from TRBV13 and TRBJ2-7; D might be TRBD1 (6 bases). As DNA, the CDR3 is TGTGCCAGCAGCCCTGGGGGCCGACCCTCAGGCGAGCAGTACTTC. It translates to CASSPGGRPSGEQYF.